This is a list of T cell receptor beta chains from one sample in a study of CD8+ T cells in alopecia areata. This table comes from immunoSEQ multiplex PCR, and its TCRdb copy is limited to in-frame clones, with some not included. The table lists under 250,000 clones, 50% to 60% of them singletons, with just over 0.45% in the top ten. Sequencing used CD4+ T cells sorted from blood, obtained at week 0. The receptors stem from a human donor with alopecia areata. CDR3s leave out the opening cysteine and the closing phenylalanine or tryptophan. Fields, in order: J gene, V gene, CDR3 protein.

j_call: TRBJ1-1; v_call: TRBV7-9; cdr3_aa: ASSFRAVGTEAF
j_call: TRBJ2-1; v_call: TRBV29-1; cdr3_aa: SVEGRGGFNEQF
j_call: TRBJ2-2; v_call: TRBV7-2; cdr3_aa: ASSLRSTTPGELF
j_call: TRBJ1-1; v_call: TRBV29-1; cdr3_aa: SVGPSSTEAF
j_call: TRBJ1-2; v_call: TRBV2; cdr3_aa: ASSVTGNYGYT
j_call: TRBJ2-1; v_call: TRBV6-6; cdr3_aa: ASSFPSGEDGDEQF
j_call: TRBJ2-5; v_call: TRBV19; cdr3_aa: ASTGRGSETQY
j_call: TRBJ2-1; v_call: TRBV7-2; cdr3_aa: ASSLVAGGQDNEQF
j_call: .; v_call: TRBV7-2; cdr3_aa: ASSSVQGAYEQY
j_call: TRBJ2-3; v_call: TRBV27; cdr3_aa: ASSLSAGTDTQY
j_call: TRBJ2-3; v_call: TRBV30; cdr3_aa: AWSPGTGIADTQY
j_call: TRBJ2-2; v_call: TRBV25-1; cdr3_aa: ASSPDESGTDTGELF
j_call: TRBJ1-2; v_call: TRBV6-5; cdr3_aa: ASTPGYGYT
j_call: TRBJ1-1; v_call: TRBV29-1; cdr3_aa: SVGEYMNTEAF
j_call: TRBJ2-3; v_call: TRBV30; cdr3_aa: AWSVQVITDTQY
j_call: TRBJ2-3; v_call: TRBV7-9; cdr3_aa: ASTTSTDTQY
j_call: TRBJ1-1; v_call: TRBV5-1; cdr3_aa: ASSYDRGRGF
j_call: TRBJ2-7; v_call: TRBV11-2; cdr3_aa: ASTPARGRIEQY
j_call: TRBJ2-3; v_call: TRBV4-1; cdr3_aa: ASSHPGQRYTDTQY
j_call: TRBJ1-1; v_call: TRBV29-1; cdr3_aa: SVRRGNTEAF
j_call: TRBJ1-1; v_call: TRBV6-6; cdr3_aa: ATIRAGNTEAF
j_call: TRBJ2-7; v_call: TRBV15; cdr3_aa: ATSRDRGSSYEQY
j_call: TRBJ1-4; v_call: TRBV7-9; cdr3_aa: ASSQTPGGTNEKLF
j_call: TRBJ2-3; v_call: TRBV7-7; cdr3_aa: ASSQTGRTDTQY
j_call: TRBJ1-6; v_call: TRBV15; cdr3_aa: ATSREGQGGSPLH
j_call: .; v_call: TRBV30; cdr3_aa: AWRPAGQGVNEQY
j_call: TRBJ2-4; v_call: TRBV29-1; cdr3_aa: SVEPWGRGAKNIQY
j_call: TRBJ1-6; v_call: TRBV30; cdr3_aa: AWEGQGNSPLH
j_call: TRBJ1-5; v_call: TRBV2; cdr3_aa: ASSEQGVQPQH
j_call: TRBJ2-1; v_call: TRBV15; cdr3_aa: ATSRDTPGSAYNEQF
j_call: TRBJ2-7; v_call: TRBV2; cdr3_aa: ASKTDARIYEQY
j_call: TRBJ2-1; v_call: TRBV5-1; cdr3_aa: ASSLGSNSYNEQF
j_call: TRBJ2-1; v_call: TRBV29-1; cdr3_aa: SVEDRNWGQGSF
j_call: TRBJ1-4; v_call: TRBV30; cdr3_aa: AWSKNSNEKLF
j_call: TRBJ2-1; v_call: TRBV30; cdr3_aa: AWSVRTAQF
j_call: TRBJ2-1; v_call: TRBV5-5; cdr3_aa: ASSLAVSGRYNEQF
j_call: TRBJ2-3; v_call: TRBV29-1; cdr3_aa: SVNSFSADTQY
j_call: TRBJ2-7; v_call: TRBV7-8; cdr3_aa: ASRSRDTY
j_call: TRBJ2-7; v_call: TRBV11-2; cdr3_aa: ASSKLGARGEQY
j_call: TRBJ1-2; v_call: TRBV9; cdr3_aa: ASSPGATGYT
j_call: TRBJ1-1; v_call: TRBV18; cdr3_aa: ASSPSKGQALEAF
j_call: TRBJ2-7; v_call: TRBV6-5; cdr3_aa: ASSSGTSGYPGQY
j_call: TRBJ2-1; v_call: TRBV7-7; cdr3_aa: ASSFSGSYNEQF
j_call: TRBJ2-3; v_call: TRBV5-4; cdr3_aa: ASSFFIRRSTDTQY
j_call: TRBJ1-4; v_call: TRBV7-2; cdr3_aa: ASRDYTGTGEKLF
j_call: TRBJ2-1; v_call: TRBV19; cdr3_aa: ASSPLGFDRSYNEQF
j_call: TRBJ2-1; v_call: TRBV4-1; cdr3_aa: ASRTGTAYNEQF
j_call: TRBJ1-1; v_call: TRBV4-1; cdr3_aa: ASSSLGQVNTEAF
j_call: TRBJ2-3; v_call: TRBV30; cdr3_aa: AWSVFLAGGLVDTQY
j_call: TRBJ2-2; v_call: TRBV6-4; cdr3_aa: ASSDSGQVTGELF
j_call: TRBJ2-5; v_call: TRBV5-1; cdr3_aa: ASRPTGPPGTQY
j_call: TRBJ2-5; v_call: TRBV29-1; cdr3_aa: SYFRGETQY
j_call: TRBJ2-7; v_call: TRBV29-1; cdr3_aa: SVERGRANTYEQY
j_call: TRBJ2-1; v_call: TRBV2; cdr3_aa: ASSEQQGPYNEQF